These T cell receptor beta chains were read from a single sample in a study of T cells in Graves' hyperthyroidism and ophthalmopathy. TCRdb re-called the multiplex PCR reads through MiXCR, storing one row per CDR3 protein. Of around 400,000 distinct CDR3 sequences listed, roughly 25% were seen once; the top ten hold more than 60%. Sequencing was done on a sample of blood. The source is a man in his fifties with Graves' hyperthyroidism. CDR3s include the opening cysteine and the closing phenylalanine or tryptophan. A D gene is named only where the DNA matches it firmly. The size entry is marked missing in some rows and otherwise reads once, few, many or a size class.

TRBV28	.	TRBJ2-1	few	14	TGTGCCAGCAGTTTTTACGGGCCCTACAATGAGCAGTTCTTC	CASSFYGPYNEQFF
TRBV7-3	TRBD1	TRBJ1-2	.	16	TGTGCCAGCAGCTTAAAGGGTTGGGACAGGAAGTCTGGCTACACCTTC	CASSLKGWDRKSGYTF
TRBV5-1	.	TRBJ2-7	.	12	TGCGCCAGCAGCTTAAAAGGGTACGAGCAGTACTTC	CASSLKGYEQYF
TRBV19	TRBD2	TRBJ2-7	few	15	TGTGCCAGTAGTCGGACTAGCGGGGACTCCTACGAGCAGTACTTC	CASSRTSGDSYEQYF
TRBV6-6	.	TRBJ1-2	few	17	TGTGCCAGCAGTTACTCGCCTGAACCGGGCCAGAAAGGTGGCTACACCTTC	CASSYSPEPGQKGGYTF
TRBV27	TRBD2	TRBJ2-3	.	16	TGTGCCAGCAGTTTTAACCCGCTAGCGGGAGCGGATACGCAGTATTTT	CASSFNPLAGADTQYF
TRBV3-1	.	TRBJ2-1	many	14	TGTGCCAGCAGCCATAGGTCGGGGGAGAATGAGCAGTTCTTC	CASSHRSGENEQFF
TRBV7-8	.	TRBJ2-3	many	16	TGTGCCAGCAGCCCCGGGGTAGCACTTGCCACAGATACGCAGTATTTT	CASSPGVALATDTQYF
TRBV29-1	.	TRBJ1-3	few	13	TGCAGCGTTGAGGGCGACTCTGGAAACACCATATATTTT	CSVEGDSGNTIYF
TRBV7-3	.	TRBJ2-2	few	13	TGTGCCAGCAGCTCACAGGGTGCCGGGGAGCTGTTTTTT	CASSSQGAGELFF
TRBV20-1	TRBD2	TRBJ2-7	.	15	TGCAGTGCAATCATAGGGACTAGCGGGAGGACCGAGCAGTACTTC	CSAIIGTSGRTEQYF
TRBV5-5	TRBD1	TRBJ2-5	.	14	TGTGCCAGCCAACCGACAGGGGGCGGGGAGACCCAGTACTTC	CASQPTGGGETQYF
TRBV5-1	.	TRBJ1-3	.	15	TGCGCCAGCAGCTTGTCAGCACAGTCTGGAAACACCATATATTTT	CASSLSAQSGNTIYF
TRBV18	.	TRBJ2-7	many	13	TGTGCCAGCTCACACTTTAGTGCAGACGAGCAGTACTTC	CASSHFSADEQYF
TRBV11-2	TRBD2	TRBJ2-7	many	16	TGTGCCAGCAGCTTAGCTTTCGCGGGAGGGCCCTACGAGCAGTACTTC	CASSLAFAGGPYEQYF
TRBV7-9	.	TRBJ2-7	many	14	TGTGCCAGCAGCTTAGCTGGCCCGTGGCCCGAGCAGTACTTC	CASSLAGPWPEQYF
TRBV12-3/TRBV12-4	TRBD1	TRBJ2-5	.	16	TGTGCCAGCAGTTCACGGACAGGGGGAGGTGGAGAGACCCAGTACTTC	CASSSRTGGGGETQYF
TRBV14	.	TRBJ2-3	.	16	TGTGCCAGCAGCCAAGAGCAGGGGAGATACACAGATACGCAGTATTTT	CASSQEQGRYTDTQYF
TRBV7-3	TRBD2	TRBJ2-3	.	18	TGTGCCAGCAGCTTAACGTTTACTAGCGGGAGGCTCACAGATACGCAGTATTTT	CASSLTFTSGRLTDTQYF
TRBV29-1	.	TRBJ2-7	many	14	TGCAGCGTTGAAGAGTCGGCTTACAGCAGGGAGCAGTACTTC	CSVEESAYSREQYF
TRBV10-3	TRBD1	TRBJ1-2	.	13	TGTGCCATCAGACCGGGACAGCAATATGGCTACACCTTC	CAIRPGQQYGYTF
TRBV12-3/TRBV12-4	.	TRBJ2-7	few	14	TGTGCCAGCAGTTTAGAGTCCAGGGCTAACGAGCAGTACTTC	CASSLESRANEQYF
TRBV7-9	TRBD2	TRBJ2-5	.	15	TGTGCCAGCAGCTCTAGCGGGGGCTCGCTAGAGACCCAGTACTTC	CASSSSGGSLETQYF
TRBV6-1	TRBD1	TRBJ1-5	.	17	TGTGCCAGCAGCCTGACAGGGGCGGTTTCCCCCATACAGCCCCAGCATTTT	CASSLTGAVSPIQPQHF
TRBV2	TRBD2	TRBJ2-3	many	15	TGTGCCAGCACAGGGACTAGCGGCGCCACAGATACGCAGTATTTT	CASTGTSGATDTQYF
TRBV27	TRBD1	TRBJ2-1	.	15	TGTGCCAGCAGTCCAAACGACAGGGCCTACAATGAGCAGTTCTTC	CASSPNDRAYNEQFF
TRBV11-2	TRBD2	TRBJ2-7	.	14	TGTGCCAGCAGCCACTCTAGCGGCTCCTACGAGCAGTACTTC	CASSHSSGSYEQYF
TRBV18	.	TRBJ1-1	few	15	TGTGCCAGCTCACCTGGCAGGACGGGGAGCACTGAAGCTTTCTTT	CASSPGRTGSTEAFF
TRBV19	.	TRBJ2-1	.	12	TGTGCCAGTAGTATAGGAGTCAATGAGCAGTTCTTC	CASSIGVNEQFF
TRBV19	.	TRBJ1-2	.	15	TGTGCCAGTAGTAGGGGAGACGCGGGGGCGTATGGCTACACCTTC	CASSRGDAGAYGYTF
TRBV24-1	.	TRBJ2-2	.	13	TGTGCCACCGCCTACCCGAACACCGGGGAGCTGTTTTTT	CATAYPNTGELFF
TRBV13	.	TRBJ1-1	many	14	TGTGCCAGCAGCTTCGGGGGTAAGAACACTGAAGCTTTCTTT	CASSFGGKNTEAFF
TRBV28	.	TRBJ2-5	many	15	TGTGCCAGCAGTTCCTCCGAGGGGGATTCGGGGACCCAGTACTTC	CASSSSEGDSGTQYF
TRBV12-3/TRBV12-4	TRBD1	TRBJ1-6	few	16	TGTGCCAGCAGTAACAGGGGATTGTCCTATAATTCACCCCTCCACTTT	CASSNRGLSYNSPLHF
TRBV25-1	TRBD1	TRBJ2-7	.	15	TGTGCCAGCAGTGACGGGACAGGGCCCACCTACGAGCAGTACTTC	CASSDGTGPTYEQYF
TRBV7-3	TRBD2	TRBJ2-3	.	18	TGTGCCAGCAGCGGGACATATCGACTAGCGGGGGGCACAGATACGCAGTATTTT	CASSGTYRLAGGTDTQYF
TRBV11-1	.	TRBJ1-1	many	14	TGTGCCAGCAGCTTAGCATTCCTGAACACTGAAGCTTTCTTT	CASSLAFLNTEAFF
TRBV27	TRBD1	TRBJ1-2	.	14	TGTGCCAGCAGTCCACCGGACAGGGTGCTAGGCTACACCTTC	CASSPPDRVLGYTF
TRBV5-1	.	TRBJ2-7	many	15	TGCGCCAGCAGCTTGGGTGGACAGAGCTCCTACGAGCAGTACTTC	CASSLGGQSSYEQYF
TRBV12-3/TRBV12-4	.	TRBJ1-2	few	14	TGTGCCAGCAGTTTCTGGGCGGAAGTCTATGGCTACACCTTC	CASSFWAEVYGYTF
TRBV6-5	.	TRBJ2-1	.	17	TGTGCCAGCAGTTACGTTAGCGAGACTCGCTCCTACAATGAGCAGTTCTTC	CASSYVSETRSYNEQFF
TRBV20-1	.	TRBJ2-1	many	14	TGCAGTGCTAGAACGTGGGCGACCCGGAATGAGCAGTTCTTC	CSARTWATRNEQFF
TRBV12-3/TRBV12-4	TRBD1	TRBJ2-6	few	16	TGTGCCAGCAGTCGGCCAGGGGGCGCTGGGGCCAACGTCCTGACTTTC	CASSRPGGAGANVLTF
TRBV7-9	TRBD2	TRBJ2-3	few	14	TGTGCCAGCAGCTCCAGCGGGAGAAGAGATACGCAGTATTTT	CASSSSGRRDTQYF
TRBV3-1	TRBD2	TRBJ2-3	many	13	TGTGCCAGCAGCCAAGTAGCGGGGGGGGCGCAGTATTTT	CASSQVAGGAQYF
TRBV5-1	TRBD1	TRBJ2-7	few	15	TGCGCCAGCAGCTTCCTGGGACAGGGGAACCACGAGCAGTACTTC	CASSFLGQGNHEQYF
TRBV9	.	TRBJ2-1	.	15	TGTGCCAGCAGCGTAGGGATCGGGAGAGTCTATGAGCAGTTCTTC	CASSVGIGRVYEQFF
TRBV11-2	.	TRBJ2-1	few	15	TGTGCCAGCAGCTTAGGTCGCCTGTCGGGCAATGAGCAGTTCTTC	CASSLGRLSGNEQFF
TRBV28	.	TRBJ2-7	few	17	TGTGCCAGCAGTCTATGGGTTTTACGGGACACAACCTACGAGCAGTACTTC	CASSLWVLRDTTYEQYF
TRBV3-1	.	TRBJ2-5	many	14	TGTGCCAGCAGCCCCTCGGACAGTACCGAGACCCAGTACTTC	CASSPSDSTETQYF
TRBV11-2	TRBD1	TRBJ2-4	.	20	TGTGCCAGCAGCTTAGGGGCATTATTCAGGGGGCCCGGAATAAGTGACATTCAGTACTTC	CASSLGALFRGPGISDIQYF
TRBV29-1	TRBD2	TRBJ2-5	.	13	TGCAGCGTTGGCGGGAGAACTGGAGAGACCCAGTACTTC	CSVGGRTGETQYF
TRBV6-1	TRBD2	TRBJ2-5	.	19	TGTGCCAGCAGTAGACCGACTAGCGGGAGGGCCACAGGGAGAGAGACCCAGTACTTC	CASSRPTSGRATGRETQYF
TRBV7-9	TRBD2	TRBJ2-3	few	15	TGTGCCATCGACACCCTACTAGCGGCCACAGATACGCAGTATTTT	CAIDTLLAATDTQYF